Given below is one T cell receptor beta chain in context. This receptor's antigen is unknown. No base qualities exist here, and no much larger clone lies one base off it. The immunoSEQ Assay, a bias-controlled multiplex PCR, was used to amplify TCRbeta CDR3 regions from genomic DNA. In the authors' own workflow: The number of nucleated cells in each sample was estimated from the amplification of reference gene primers within the assay. To quantify the absolute abundance of each unique TCRbeta CDR3 rearrangement, sequence reads were collapsed and filtered. For each sample, productive Simpson clonality was calculated by taking the square root of Simpson's diversity index across productive rearrangements. Drawn from immuneACCESS, this table holds only the in-frame rearrangements with V and J called that TCRdb kept. Clones are partly lost; checked studies trace under half to an unresolved V gene and leave the rest unexplained. The V and J calls and the clone size are those of that table, but D and trimming were determined from the DNA. In this sample the table shows 60,000 or so clones, more than 70% of which occur a single time. The ten largest account for less than 7% of the sample.

Whole blood was collected in K2EDTA tubes by collaborating institutions according to the institutions' own protocols. For TCRbeta analysis, collaborator samples were shipped as frozen whole blood, as isolated PBMCs, or as DNA extracted from either sample type. This record belongs to a study of blood T cell repertoires in COVID-19 (dated by TCRdb to between 2020 and 2021). Context from the whole study: Samples from collaborators originated in the United States, Italy and Spain and spanned both the acute and convalescent phases of COVID-19. The material from the prospective study consisted of cDNA or gDNA derived from T cells, B-cell-depleted T cells, or PBMCs. Deeply sampled blood TCRbeta repertoires from subjects exposed to, actively infected with, or recovered from COVID-19 were included in the dataset. The repertoires were released in a freely available public database intended as a resource for research on the immune response to SARS-CoV-2. The samples were drawn from two sources: the first 160 participants of the ongoing ImmuneRACE study, and 1,000 to 1,500 subjects contributed by 6 global collaborators. Nearly every sample came with metadata listing a de-identified subject ID, COVID-19 status, age in years and sex. Where available, HLA class I and class II types were obtained from metadata supplied by the sample provider rather than from assay-based typing.

What the study reported, not specific to this receptor: The quantity of clinical and demographic metadata differed by source and by participant and was supplied without curation.

The CDR3 runs 13 amino acids, cysteine and phenylalanine included. The kept DNA is CDR3 alone, 39 bases in frame from the first base. The germline ends are 5 bases apart after V is trimmed by 3 bases and J by 2 bases. The germline V gene provides CDR1 SGHDN and CDR2 FVKESK. This TCR came from a man aged 55 to 69 with active or convalescent COVID-19. Material for sequencing was peripheral blood. In this chain, TRBV14 is recombined with TRBJ2-1; TRBD2 is a weak D gene call, 5 bases matching. CDR3 protein: CASSHGAYNEQFF. Here is the DNA: TGTGCCAGCAGCCACGGGGCCTACAATGAGCAGTTCTTC.